This TCR beta chain derives from a study of T-cell reconstitution after alpha-beta-depleted transplantation in children (dated by TCRdb to the mid-2010s). In the study overall: T-cell immune reconstitution after TCRalphabeta/CD19-depleted allogeneic hematopoietic cell transplantation in children was quantitatively tracked in the study by means of TCR repertoire profiling. General study outcomes and caveats: The high TCRbeta diversity at day 60 in some patients was ascribed to recipient T cells and intrathymic progenitors that had survived conditioning. Over subsequent months, a decline in hyperexpanded clone frequencies was noted, and after one year, T-cell counts and TCRbeta diversity were mostly ascribed to newly produced T cells. The apparently early alphabetaT-cell count recovery about two months after transplant was reportedly dependent on only several hundred rapidly expanded clones derived from non-depleted graft cells.

Turning to this clonotype: Its antigen is unknown. Base qualities are not recorded, but no much larger clone differs from it by a single base.

The treatment or condition label corresponds to: allogeneic hematopoietic cell transplantation with graft depleted of TCRalphabeta T cells and CD19 B cells. Transplant recipients were children who received TCRalphabeta/CD19-depleted allogeneic hematopoietic cell grafts. Library method: PCR. The data were produced on an Illumina HiSeq 2500. To normalize quantification of the TCRbeta repertoire, the TCR libraries were built with molecular barcoding that relied on unique molecular identifiers. Using fastp at Q25 and MiXCR, TCRdb reprocessed the public reads and kept productive beta chains. Each record represents a unique CDR3 protein, reported with the most common genes and DNA among its rows. Present in this sample are 98,000 or so distinct CDR3 sequences, about 25% of which were seen just once. The top ten constitute around a fifth of the sample. This clonotype was sampled from a boy between 2 and 10 years old with acute lymphoblastic leukemia, due to receive a stem cell transplant. Sequenced here: PBMCs, sampled before TCRalphabeta/CD19-depleted stem cell transplant.

The DNA sequence is as follows: TGCGCCAGCAAGACTAGCGGAGGAGATTCTCAGTTCTTC. Translated, this gives CASKTSGGDSQFF. The receptor chain draws on TRBV10-2 and TRBJ2-1, and TRBD2 matches 9 of the central bases. Per the germline V gene, WSHSY is the CDR1 and SAAADI is the CDR2. Here V drops 7 bases and J drops 13 bases, and the junction holds 11 bases not matched to any gene. The CDR3 holds 13 amino acids from the cysteine to the phenylalanine. Solely the CDR3 DNA is kept, with 39 bases framed from the first base.